The 30 T cell receptor beta chains given below trace back to one sample, sequenced in a study of T cells in Graves' hyperthyroidism and ophthalmopathy. RNA transcripts gave rise to amplified TCR beta CDR3 regions. The HTBI primer set was used in a first-round RT-PCR of the TCR CDR3. TCRdb reanalysed the multiplex PCR reads using MiXCR and keeps one entry per CDR3 protein. The table shows some 650,000 distinct CDR3 sequences, with around 15% occurring only once. Sequenced input: blood. These receptors all stem from a woman aged 40 to 55 with Graves' ophthalmopathy.

At least ten counts were recorded for this clonotype. The chain is built from TRBV30 and TRBJ1-2; 7 bases map to TRBD1. Germline V CDR1 and CDR2: GTSNPN, SVGIG (reference sequence). J lost 4 bases, V lost 0 bases, and 2 bases had no gene match. The CDR3 has 13 residues. The CDR3 sequence is CAWSVGTVYGYTF. DNA of the CDR3: TGTGCCTGGAGTGTAGGGACAGTCTATGGCTACACCTTC.

This clonotype has ten or more counts. The chain employs TRBV30 and TRBJ1-1, with 10 nucleotides matching TRBD1. J was trimmed by 0 bases and V by 3 bases; bases with no gene match: 7. The CDR3 runs to 16 residues. The germline gives CDR1 GTSNPN, CDR2 SVGIG (reference sequence). The CDR3 sequence is CAWRGRGQGLNTEAFF. DNA for the CDR3: TGTGCCTGGAGGGGCCGGGGACAGGGGTTGAACACTGAAGCTTTCTTT.

Concerning this clonotype: A read error may be the cause here, since a much bigger clone is one base away. This chain connects TRBV10-3 to TRBJ1-5, with 7 bases identical to TRBD1. CDR3 length: 18 amino acids. Germline loops: CDR1 ENHRY, CDR2 SYGVKD. This chain's CDR3 is CAIRHRWGDSYSNQLQHF. As DNA, the CDR3 is TGTGCCATCAGGCACCGTTGGGGGGACAGCTATAGCAATCAGCTCCAGCATTTT.

Details on this clonotype: The junction departs from germline at one end; a sequencing error may be responsible. V gene TRBV7-9 combines with J gene TRBJ2-7; D is uncertain. CDR1 is SEHNR and CDR2 is FQNEAQ in the germline V gene (reference sequence). The CDR3 contains 15 residues. CDR3 protein: CASSLETATPYEQHF. The CDR3 DNA reads TGTGCCAGCAGCCTAGAGACGGCGACCCCCTACGAGCAGCACTTC.

This clonotype was seen repeatedly, ten times or more. CDR3 residues: CASSLGLRGIGQYF. In DNA form, the CDR3 reads TGTGCCAGCAGTTTAGGACTCCGGGGCATCGGGCAGTACTTC. The rearrangement links TRBV12-3 or TRBV12-4 to TRBJ2-7; D may match TRBD1 or TRBD2 (5 bases each). V lost 1 base, J lost 9 bases, and 16 bases lay in between. This CDR3 spans 14 amino acids.

This clonotype was seen many times. V gene TRBV3-1 combines with J gene TRBJ2-5; TRBD1 aligns across 10 bases. The germline gives CDR1 LGHDT, CDR2 YNNKEL (reference sequence). The CDR3 runs 15 residues. Losses at the gene ends were 5 bases for V and 5 bases for J; bases not matched to a gene: 8. CDR3 nucleotide sequence: TGTGCCAGCAGCGCCTGGGACAGGGGATACGAGACCCAGTACTTC. Translated: CASSAWDRGYETQYF.

This chain connects TRBV12-3 or TRBV12-4 to TRBJ2-7; 11 nucleotides match TRBD2. The V gene end was trimmed by 4 bases and the J gene end by 4 bases; junction bases not matched to a gene: 6. The CDR3 sequence is 15 residues long. The CDR3 reads CASSSGLAELYEQYF. As DNA, the CDR3 is TGTGCCAGCAGTTCGGGACTAGCGGAGCTATACGAGCAGTACTTC.

In this sample, this clonotype turned up many times. The chain is built from TRBV18 and TRBJ1-1; D gene uncertain. CDR1 and CDR2 from the germline V gene are KGHSH and LQKENI. This CDR3 is built from 13 residues. V lost 6 bases and J 11 bases, leaving 19 bases between the germline ends. CDR3 sequence reads: CASSRGPSGWAFF. The CDR3 nucleotides are TGTGCCAGCTCCCGTGGGCCGTCCGGTTGGGCTTTCTTT.

V and J are TRBV18 and TRBJ2-1, with D perhaps TRBD2 (5 bases). CDR3 length equals 15 residues. V was clipped by 2 bases and J by 4 bases, with 12 bases between them. CDR1 is KGHSH, CDR2 LQKENI, per germline. The CDR3 DNA follows: TGTGCCAGCTCACCAACGCGACTACATTACAATGAGCAGTTCTTC. As protein: CASSPTRLHYNEQFF.

V usage is TRBV27 and J usage is TRBJ2-5; TRBD1 matches at 10 bases. CDR1 is MNHEY, CDR2 SMNVEV, per germline (reference sequence). V trimming: 4 bases; J trimming: 2 bases; junction bases outside the gene matches: 4. CDR3 length: 15 amino acids. This CDR3 is CASSSDRGRQETQYF. As DNA, the CDR3 is TGTGCCAGCAGTTCGGACAGGGGGAGACAAGAGACCCAGTACTTC.

This clonotype was seen more than once but under ten times. This chain uses TRBV7-6 with TRBJ1-5; D is uncertain. CDR3 length: 16 residues. Trimming removed 3 bases from V and 11 bases from J, with 23 bases in between. Germline loops: CDR1 SGHVS, CDR2 FNYEAQ. The CDR3 nucleotides are TGTGCCAGCAGCTTCTGGTTGGGTGTTTGGGTTTTTACCCAGCATTTT. Translating it yields CASSFWLGVWVFTQHF.

This clonotype appeared many times. CDR3 loop: CASSQDVVAGTYEQYF. The CDR3 coding sequence is TGTGCCAGCAGCCAAGATGTGGTAGCGGGGACCTACGAGCAGTACTTC. This chain connects TRBV3-1 to TRBJ2-7; TRBD2 matches at 8 bases. V trimming: 0 bases; J trimming: 2 bases; junction bases outside the gene matches: 6. This CDR3 comprises 16 residues. Germline V lookup: CDR1 LGHDT, CDR2 YNNKEL (reference sequence).

This clonotype was seen repeatedly, ten times or more. This chain uses TRBV20-1 with TRBJ2-7; 10 bases fit TRBD2. This CDR3 has 13 amino acids. V dropped 6 bases and J dropped 0; count of bases not matched to a gene: 2. Germline values: CDR1 DFQATT, CDR2 SNEGSKA (reference sequence). The CDR3 region is CSATSGISYEQYF. In DNA, the CDR3 is TGCAGTGCCACTAGCGGGATCTCCTACGAGCAGTACTTC.

This clonotype was found a few times. The rearrangement uses TRBV5-1 and TRBJ2-7; perhaps TRBD1 as D (6 bases). Trimming left V 4 bases short and J 2 bases short, with 13 bases between. Per germline, CDR1 SGHRS and CDR2 YFSETQ. The CDR3 sequence is 14 residues long. Written as DNA, the CDR3 is TGCGCCAGCAGCGAAAACAGGGAAACCTACGAGCAGTACTTC. Encoded protein: CASSENRETYEQYF.

This clonotype was observed many times. This rearrangement joins TRBV3-1 to TRBJ1-6, with D hard to call. Trimming left V 4 bases short and J 1 base short, with 5 bases between. Germline CDR1 and CDR2: LGHDT and YNNKEL (reference sequence). The length of the CDR3 is 14 residues. DNA of the CDR3: TGTGCCAGCAGCCGACAATCCTATAATTCACCCCTCCACTTT. It is translated as CASSRQSYNSPLHF.

The rearrangement links TRBV6-1 to TRBJ1-2; 7 bases align to TRBD1. J lost 1 base, V lost 11 bases, and 10 bases had no gene match. The CDR3 covers 14 residues. In germline, CDR1 is MNHNS, CDR2 SASEGT. Here the CDR3 reads CAQGEGIDNYGYTF. DNA for the CDR3: TGTGCCCAGGGGGAGGGTATCGATAACTATGGCTACACCTTC.

The J gene is TRBJ2-2, the V gene TRBV6-2 or TRBV6-3; TRBD2 matches 9 bases. Trimming removed 5 bases from V and 6 bases from J; junction bases left unmatched: 19. The CDR3 contains 19 residues. CDR1 and CDR2 (germline): MNHEY, SVGEGT. CDR3 in amino acids: CASSALAEGALAGPGELFF. DNA for the CDR3: TGTGCCAGCAGTGCCCTAGCGGAGGGGGCCCTAGCGGGGCCCGGGGAGCTGTTTTTT.

Only a few counts were recorded for this clonotype. The CDR3 DNA reads TGCGCCAGCAGCTTGGGGGACCGCAGCACAGATACGCAGTATTTT. This gives the protein CASSLGDRSTDTQYF. The chain links TRBV5-1 to TRBJ2-3; D possibly uses TRBD1 or TRBD2 (5 bases each). CDR1 and CDR2 (germline): SGHRS, YFSETQ. CDR3 length equals 15 residues. V was pared by 0 bases and J by 0 bases, with 8 bases between.

This clonotype was observed at least ten times. The genes are TRBV2 and TRBJ2-2; D ambiguous. From germline, CDR1 is SNHLY and CDR2 FYNNEI. The CDR3 has 13 amino acids. The V end lost 6 bases, the J end lost 2 bases, and 7 bases lay between the germline ends. The CDR3 is CASSGPNTGELFF. CDR3 bases: TGTGCCAGCAGCGGACCTAACACCGGGGAGCTGTTTTTT.

In this sample, this clonotype turned up many times. The junction shows a germline mismatch at one end, possibly a read error. The chain uses TRBV6-1 and TRBJ2-1; 9 bases align to TRBD1. The CDR3 is made up of 15 amino acids. The germline V gene encodes CDR1 MNHNS and CDR2 SASEGT. The CDR3 DNA is TGTGCCAGCAGTAAAGCCGGGACAGGGACCAATGAGCAGTTCTTC. Amino acids: CASSKAGTGTNEQFF.

This clonotype was seen repeatedly, ten times or more. The CDR3 region is CASSPRQDQETQYF. The CDR3 nucleotides read TGTGCCAGCTCACCACGGCAGGACCAAGAGACCCAGTACTTC. V and J are TRBV18 and TRBJ2-5; D gene ambiguous. Trimming cost V 1 base and J 0 bases, with 6 bases left between them. Germline loops: CDR1 KGHSH, CDR2 LQKENI. This CDR3 contains 14 residues.

V gene TRBV28 combines with J gene TRBJ2-2, with D uncertain. CDR1 and CDR2 (germline): MDHEN, SYDVKM. The ends were cut back, 4 bases at V and 6 bases at J, with 12 bases in the middle. This CDR3 has 14 amino acids. This chain's CDR3 is CASSSRPIPGELFF. The CDR3 coding sequence is TGTGCCAGCAGTTCCCGTCCGATTCCCGGGGAGCTGTTTTTT.

Details on this clonotype: Compared with germline, one end of the junction differs, possibly owing to a read error. The chain recombines TRBV7-6 with TRBJ2-5; D ambiguous. Looked up from germline, CDR1 is SGHVS and CDR2 is FNYEAQ. The CDR3 length is 15 residues. The CDR3 reads CAGSLERRRQETQYF. In DNA, the CDR3 is TGTGCCGGCAGCTTAGAAAGACGGCGACAAGAGACCCAGTACTTC.

This clonotype was seen only a few times. The CDR3 reads CASGLRGQGEAFF. For the CDR3, the DNA is TGTGCCAGCGGCCTAAGGGGGCAGGGTGAAGCTTTCTTT. The chain has TRBV12-3 or TRBV12-4 and TRBJ1-1; TRBD1 matches 7 bases. The CDR3 has 13 amino acids. The ends lost 8 bases at V and 7 bases at J; junction bases unmatched: 10.

This clonotype was found many times. This chain connects TRBV11-2 to TRBJ1-5; D uncertain. CDR3 length equals 13 residues. Germline CDR1 SGHAT, CDR2 FQNNGV. V shed 1 base and J shed 1 base, with 2 bases lying between them. CDR3 sequence reads: CASSLVSNQPQHF. Written as DNA, the CDR3 is TGTGCCAGCAGCTTAGTAAGCAATCAGCCCCAGCATTTT.

This chain links TRBV20-1 with TRBJ2-7, with TRBD2 matching 10 bases. J gave up 2 bases and V 5 bases, and 6 bases lay outside the gene matches. The CDR3 spans 14 residues. Germline loops: CDR1 DFQATT, CDR2 SNEGSKA (reference sequence). The CDR3 DNA sequence: TGCAGTGCTTTAGCGGGGGGCCCGACCTACGAGCAGTACTTC. This gives the protein CSALAGGPTYEQYF.

This clonotype appeared a few times. This chain connects TRBV6-2 or TRBV6-3 to TRBJ1-2; D may be TRBD1 (6 bases). This CDR3 comprises 16 residues. Germline V CDR1 and CDR2: MNHEY, SVGEGT. Trimming removed 6 bases from V and 8 bases from J, with 25 bases in between. The CDR3 DNA is TGTGCCAGCAGCCCCGGGGGCGGGCGACTTGGGAGCGGCTACACCTTC. It yields the protein CASSPGGGRLGSGYTF.

This clonotype occurred many times. V usage is TRBV7-8 and J usage is TRBJ2-1; 12 bases align to TRBD2. In germline, CDR1 is SGHVS, CDR2 FQNEAQ. The CDR3 is made up of 16 amino acids. J lost 7 bases, V lost 0 bases, and 4 bases had no gene match. CDR3 coding DNA: TGTGCCAGCAGCTTAGCCTGGACTAGCGGGATTAATGAGCAGTTCTTC. Protein: CASSLAWTSGINEQFF.

The sample holds many counts of this clonotype. The chain employs TRBV6-2 or TRBV6-3 and TRBJ2-5, with 11 bases fitting TRBD2. The V gene's germline CDR1 is MNHEY and CDR2 SVGEGT. With V trimmed by 8 bases and J by 5 bases, 7 bases remained unmatched. The CDR3 totals 14 residues. This CDR3 reads CASGPSGRTETQYF. CDR3 DNA: TGTGCCAGCGGTCCTAGCGGGAGGACTGAGACCCAGTACTTC.

There are many counts of this clonotype. V and J are TRBV20-1 and TRBJ1-1; no definite D call. V lost 0 bases and J lost 0, with 11 bases in between. Germline CDR1 is DFQATT and CDR2 is SNEGSKA (reference sequence). The CDR3 covers 15 residues. The CDR3 is CSARDPAVMNTEAFF. In nucleotides, the CDR3 is TGCAGTGCTAGAGATCCGGCGGTGATGAACACTGAAGCTTTCTTT.